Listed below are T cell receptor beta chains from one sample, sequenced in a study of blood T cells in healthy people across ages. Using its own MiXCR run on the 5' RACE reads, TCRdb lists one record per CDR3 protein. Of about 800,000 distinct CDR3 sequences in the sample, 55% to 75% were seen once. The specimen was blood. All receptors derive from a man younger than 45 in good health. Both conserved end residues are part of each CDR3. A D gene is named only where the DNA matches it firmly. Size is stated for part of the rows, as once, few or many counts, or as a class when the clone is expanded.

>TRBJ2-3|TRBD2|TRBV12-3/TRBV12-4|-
CASSPGLAPSTDTQYF
TGTGCCAGCAGCCCCGGACTAGCGCCCAGCACAGATACGCAGTATTTT
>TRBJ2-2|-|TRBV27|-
CASSLWAADYTGELFF
TGTGCCAGCAGTTTATGGGCCGCTGACTACACCGGGGAGCTGTTTTTT
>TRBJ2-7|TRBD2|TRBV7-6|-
CASSILPGTSSEQYF
TGTGCCAGCAGCATATTGCCCGGGACTAGCTCCGAGCAGTACTTC
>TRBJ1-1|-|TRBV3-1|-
CASSQEKGRQAFF
TGTGCCAGCAGCCAAGAGAAAGGCCGGCAAGCTTTCTTT
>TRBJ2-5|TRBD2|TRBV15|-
CATSRGVKSRSGSIDNEQYF
TGTGCCACCAGCAGAGGGGTTAAGTCTCGCAGCGGGAGTATCGATAATGAGCAGTACTTC
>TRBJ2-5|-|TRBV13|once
CASSTRSGVRETQYF
TGTGCCAGCAGCACCCGGAGCGGTGTGAGGGAGACCCAGTACTTC
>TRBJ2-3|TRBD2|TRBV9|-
CASSEISGGTRTQYF
TGTGCCAGCAGCGAGATAAGCGGGGGTACCCGTACGCAGTATTTT
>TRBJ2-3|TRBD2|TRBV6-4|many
CASSQLAGDTDTQYF
TGTGCCAGCAGCCAACTAGCGGGAGACACAGATACGCAGTATTTT
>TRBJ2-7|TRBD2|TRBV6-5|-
CASSGRGGQYEQYF
TGTGCCAGCAGCGGGCGGGGGGGCCAGTACGAGCAGTACTTC
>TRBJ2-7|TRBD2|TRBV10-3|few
CAISSSSGGTYEQYF
TGTGCCATCAGCTCTTCGAGCGGGGGGACTTACGAGCAGTACTTC
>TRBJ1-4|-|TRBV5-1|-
CASSFGGAREKLFF
TGCGCCAGCAGCTTTGGGGGAGCGCGAGAAAAACTGTTTTTT
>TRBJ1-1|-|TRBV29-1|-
CSASDSLTAFF
TGCAGCGCTTCGGACAGCCTTACTGCTTTCTTT
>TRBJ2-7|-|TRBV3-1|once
CASSQGRIRDEQYF
TGTGCCAGCAGCCAAGGGCGTATTCGGGACGAGCAGTACTTC
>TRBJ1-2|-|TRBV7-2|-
CASSFPGGGNGYTF
TGTGCCAGCAGCTTCCCCGGGGGCGGGAATGGCTACACCTTC
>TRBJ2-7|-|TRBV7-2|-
CASSLSGINYEQYF
TGTGCCAGCAGCTTATCGGGTATAAACTACGAGCAGTACTTC
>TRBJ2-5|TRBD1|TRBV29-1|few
CSPFLDREQTQYF
TGCAGCCCCTTTTTGGACAGGGAGCAGACCCAGTACTTC
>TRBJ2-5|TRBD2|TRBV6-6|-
CASEHAGVSQETQYF
TGTGCCAGCGAGCATGCGGGGGTATCGCAGGAGACCCAGTACTTC
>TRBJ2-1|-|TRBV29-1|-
CSVGSWGGNEQFF
TGCAGCGTTGGTAGTTGGGGCGGAAATGAGCAGTTCTTC
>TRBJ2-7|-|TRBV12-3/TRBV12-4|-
CASGGKSYEQYF
TGTGCCAGCGGAGGGAAGAGCTACGAGCAGTACTTC
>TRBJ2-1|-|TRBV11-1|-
CASSPRPTAGGPQFF
TGTGCCAGCAGTCCTAGGCCAACGGCCGGGGGCCCACAGTTCTTC
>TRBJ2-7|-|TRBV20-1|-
CSASPGFAYEQYF
TGCAGTGCTAGCCCGGGATTTGCCTACGAGCAGTACTTC
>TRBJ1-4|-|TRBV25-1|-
CASSEIGSFVNEKLFF
TGTGCCAGCAGTGAAATCGGGAGCTTTGTTAATGAAAAACTGTTTTTT
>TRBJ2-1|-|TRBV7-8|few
CASTVKETQFF
TGTGCCAGCACCGTCAAAGAGACCCAGTTCTTC
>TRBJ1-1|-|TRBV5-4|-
CASSPGGRPHTEAFF
TGTGCCAGCAGCCCCGGGGGGCGGCCCCACACTGAAGCTTTCTTT
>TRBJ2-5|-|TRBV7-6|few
CASSSNTGLETQYF
TGTGCCAGCAGCTCAAACACGGGTTTGGAGACCCAGTACTTC
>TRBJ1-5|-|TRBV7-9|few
CASSLDRLPQHF
TGTGCCAGCAGTCTGGACCGCCTGCCCCAGCATTTT
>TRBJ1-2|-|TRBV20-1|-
CSARPRTGNYGYTF
TGCAGTGCTAGACCAAGGACGGGCAACTATGGCTACACCTTC
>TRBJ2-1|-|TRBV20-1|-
CSAAAGRRGAYNEQFF
TGCAGTGCCGCTGCCGGGAGACGGGGGGCTTACAATGAGCAGTTCTTC
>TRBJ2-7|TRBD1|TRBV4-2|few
CASSQELQGSIYEQYF
TGTGCCAGCAGCCAAGAATTACAGGGGTCCATATACGAGCAGTACTTC
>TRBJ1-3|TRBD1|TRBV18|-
CASSPQGEGATSGNTIYF
TGTGCCAGCTCACCACAAGGGGAGGGGGCCACCTCTGGAAACACCATATATTTT
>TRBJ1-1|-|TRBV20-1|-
CSARYAQGIEAFF
TGCAGTGCTAGATATGCGCAGGGTATTGAAGCTTTCTTT
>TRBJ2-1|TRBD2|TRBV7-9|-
CASSSRAWAGVVFGAQQFF
TGTGCCAGCAGCTCGAGGGCGTGGGCGGGAGTAGTATTCGGGGCCCAGCAGTTCTTC
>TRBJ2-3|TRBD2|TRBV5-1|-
CASSLASGGNYNTQYF
TGCGCCAGCAGCTTGGCTAGCGGGGGGAATTATAATACGCAGTATTTT
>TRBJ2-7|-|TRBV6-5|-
CASSTNGGFYEQYF
TGTGCCAGCAGTACGAATGGCGGGTTCTACGAGCAGTACTTC
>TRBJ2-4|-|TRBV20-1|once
CSADGTGAKNIQYF
TGCAGTGCGGACGGAACAGGAGCCAAAAACATTCAGTACTTC
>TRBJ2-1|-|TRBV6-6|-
CASSYPTYNEQFF
TGTGCCAGCAGTTATCCAACCTACAATGAGCAGTTCTTC
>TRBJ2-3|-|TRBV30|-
CAWSVRGVMDTQYF
TGTGCCTGGAGTGTTCGTGGGGTAATGGATACGCAGTATTTT
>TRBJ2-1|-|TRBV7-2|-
CASSLGDRGNEQFF
TGTGCCAGCAGCTTGGGAGACCGTGGCAATGAGCAGTTCTTC
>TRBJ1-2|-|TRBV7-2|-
CASSLIGGDYGYTF
TGTGCCAGCAGCTTAATTGGGGGAGACTATGGCTACACCTTC
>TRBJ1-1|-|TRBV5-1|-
CASSASVLRGEAFF
TGCGCCAGCAGCGCCTCGGTTCTCCGGGGTGAAGCTTTCTTT
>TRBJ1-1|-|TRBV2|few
CASKWEDSEAFF
TGTGCCAGCAAATGGGAGGACTCTGAAGCTTTCTTT
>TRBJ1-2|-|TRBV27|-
CASSLRARGNYGYTF
TGTGCCAGCAGTTTACGGGCAAGAGGGAACTATGGCTACACCTTC
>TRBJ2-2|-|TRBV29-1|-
CSVVWGGAGELFF
TGCAGCGTTGTGTGGGGTGGCGCCGGGGAGCTGTTTTTT
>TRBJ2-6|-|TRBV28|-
CASSLFLAGWANVLTF
TGTGCCAGCAGTTTATTCCTGGCGGGCTGGGCCAACGTCCTGACTTTC
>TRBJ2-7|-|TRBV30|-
CAWSVSREQYF
TGTGCCTGGAGTGTATCGCGCGAGCAGTACTTC
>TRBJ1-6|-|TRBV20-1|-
CSARGLVRSYNSPLHF
TGCAGTGCTAGGGGCCTCGTTCGCTCCTATAATTCACCCCTCCACTTT
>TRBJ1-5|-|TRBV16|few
CASSQSYSRNQPQHF
TGTGCCAGCAGCCAATCGTACAGCCGCAATCAGCCCCAGCATTTT
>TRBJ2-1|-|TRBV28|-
CASTVGGASSYNEQFF
TGTGCCAGCACCGTGGGGGGCGCCTCCTCCTACAATGAGCAGTTCTTC